The clone carrying this T cell receptor beta chain was counted only a few times. Germline V CDR1 and CDR2: SGHRS, YFSETQ. Between the trimmed V and J ends, which lost 2 bases and 0 bases, there was a span of 11 bases. The CDR3 has 15 residues. This table comes from immunoSEQ multiplex PCR, and its TCRdb copy is limited to in-frame clones, with some not included. The table shows 36,000 or so clones, with roughly 91% occurring only once. This record comes from a study of T cell changes during pregnancy in multiple sclerosis. The clonotype originates from a female donor with multiple sclerosis, enrolled in a pregnancy study. Specimen: CD4+ T cells from peripheral blood mononuclear cells, collected in the first trimester of pregnancy. This chain uses TRBV5-1 with TRBJ1-1; no reliable D call. The CDR3 loop is CASSFPGGVNTEAFF. The DNA for the CDR3 is TGCGCCAGCAGCTTCCCGGGAGGAGTGAACACTGAAGCTTTCTTT.